These T cell receptor beta chains were read from a single sample in a study of T cells after yellow fever vaccination. TCRdb ran MiXCR on the 5' RACE reads and lists one entry per CDR3 protein. The sample yields approximately 120,000 distinct CDR3 sequences, around 9.8% seen once. The sample in question was CD8+ T cells sorted from PBMCs, obtained on the day of the yellow fever booster vaccination. The source of these receptors is a man between 18 and 29 years old who received the YFV17D yellow fever vaccine. CDR3s include the opening cysteine and the closing phenylalanine or tryptophan. Fields, in order: D gene, clone size, J gene, V gene, CDR3 protein. D genes are given only for firm matches. Clone size appears in some rows only: once, few, many, or a class for an expanded clone.

>NA|NA|TRBJ2-1|TRBV10-3
CAISEDNEQFF
>NA|NA|TRBJ2-1|TRBV11-1
CASSDIQGKSRNEQFF
>NA|NA|TRBJ2-1|TRBV11-2
CASSPRADSFYNEQFF
>TRBD2|few|TRBJ2-5|TRBV5-5
CASSQLGGTQETQYF
>NA|many|TRBJ1-1|TRBV4-3
CASSQEERAGGMNTEAFF
>NA|NA|TRBJ2-7|TRBV3-1
CASSQELTPSYEQYF
>TRBD1|NA|TRBJ1-2|TRBV28
CASTVQGDFGGYTF
>TRBD1|few|TRBJ1-1|TRBV20-1
CSAKEAGTGGTEAFF
>TRBD1|few|TRBJ2-5|TRBV29-1
CSVAEGASETQYF
>TRBD2|few|TRBJ2-1|TRBV29-1
CSGRTSGWNEQFF
>TRBD2|NA|TRBJ2-1|TRBV9
CASSAGGTSYNEQFF
>TRBD1|NA|TRBJ2-2|TRBV12-3/TRBV12-4
CTSPPSGDRATGELFF
>NA|few|TRBJ1-6|TRBV7-3
CASSFKQGDSPLHF
>NA|few|TRBJ1-1|TRBV6-5
CASTPRPTGHTEAFF
>NA|NA|TRBJ1-2|TRBV5-6
CASSLGSRGVGYTF
>TRBD1|few|TRBJ2-7|TRBV29-1
CSVEDRDRGKEYEQYF
>NA|NA|TRBJ1-4|TRBV7-6
CASSLSGPQGTNEKLFF
>TRBD2|few|TRBJ2-1|TRBV27
CASSSIAGGHNEQFF
>TRBD1|NA|TRBJ1-2|TRBV20-1
CSAFLGTGGWNYGYTF
>NA|many|TRBJ2-3|TRBV20-1
CSARDSDNPDTQYF
>NA|NA|TRBJ2-7|TRBV4-3
CASSWQGREEQYF
>NA|few|TRBJ1-1|TRBV27
CASSLGGLGTEAFF